The rows below give T cell receptor beta chains drawn from one sample of a study of blood T cell repertoires in COVID-19. Assay: immunoSEQ multiplex PCR; the TCRdb copy retains only in-frame clones and omits some. Among around 180,000 clones listed, 70% to 90% were seen once. Sequencing was done on a sample of peripheral blood. These TCRs come from a woman older than 75 with acute or convalescent COVID-19. Each CDR3 is given with its conserved first and last residue. A D gene is named only where the DNA matches it firmly. A clone size is listed for some rows: how often the clone was seen (once, few, many), or a class if it is expanded.

v_call	d_call	clone_size	j_call	cdr3_nt	cdr3_aa
TRBV29-1	TRBD2	.	TRBJ2-1	TGCAGCGTCGGTGGGACTAGCGGGGGGACATTAAGAAACAATGAGCAGTTCTTC	CSVGGTSGGTLRNNEQFF
TRBV19	TRBD2	.	TRBJ2-5	TGTGCCAGTAGTACCCCCGGACTAGCGGGAGCAGAGACCCAGTACTTC	CASSTPGLAGAETQYF
TRBV15	TRBD2	.	TRBJ2-1	TGTGCCACCAGCAGAGCCAGCGGGGGTTACAATGAGCAGTTCTTC	CATSRASGGYNEQFF
TRBV7-8	.	.	TRBJ1-6	TGTGCCAGCAGCTTAGATCGGGGTGGAACTCCTCTTAGCTCCTATAATTCACCCCTCCACTTT	CASSLDRGGTPLSSYNSPLHF
TRBV13	.	.	TRBJ2-1	TGTGCCAGCAGCTTAGGGGGGGCCAGGTACAATGAGCAGTTCTTC	CASSLGGARYNEQFF
TRBV20-1	TRBD1	.	TRBJ1-4	TGCAGTGCTAGTGAACAGGGGGTTGGAGAAAAACTGTTTTTT	CSASEQGVGEKLFF
TRBV18	.	.	TRBJ1-5	TGTGCCAGCTCACCGGAACAGAACAATCAGCCCCAGCATTTT	CASSPEQNNQPQHF
TRBV19	TRBD1	.	TRBJ2-7	TGTGCTCCAGTAACCTCCGGGACAGGGGCCTACGAGCAGTACTTC	CAPVTSGTGAYEQYF
TRBV19	TRBD2	.	TRBJ2-1	TGTGCCAGTAGTCCTCGGACTAGCGGGGGGGCAAATGAGCAGTTCTTC	CASSPRTSGGANEQFF
TRBV3-1/TRBV3-2	TRBD1	.	TRBJ1-1	TGTGCCAGCAGCCAAGCCGGGACAGGGGGCGGCACTGAAGCTTTCTTT	CASSQAGTGGGTEAFF
TRBV18	.	.	TRBJ1-1	TGTGCCAGCTCACCCTACGAGGGGGAGACATCGAACACTGAAGCTTTCTTT	CASSPYEGETSNTEAFF
TRBV27	TRBD1	.	TRBJ1-5	TGTGCCAGCAGTTCTCGGACAGGAAATCAGCCCCAGCATTTT	CASSSRTGNQPQHF
TRBV27	.	.	TRBJ1-1	TGTGCCAGCAGTTTAAACGGGAACACTGAAGCTTTCTTT	CASSLNGNTEAFF
TRBV18	TRBD1	.	TRBJ1-1	TGTGCCAGCTCACCACCTCAGGGACAGATGAACACTGAAGCTTTCTTT	CASSPPQGQMNTEAFF
TRBV6-5	TRBD1	.	TRBJ1-5	TGTGCCAGCAGTTACTCAAGGGGGCTAAATCAGCCCCAGCATTTT	CASSYSRGLNQPQHF
TRBV6-5	.	.	TRBJ1-1	TGTGCCAGCAGTTACTCGGCCTCCCGAACGTCTGAAGCTTTCTTT	CASSYSASRTSEAFF
TRBV5-1	TRBD2	.	TRBJ2-1	TGCGCCAGCAGCTTCGGTAGTAGCGGGACCCCCTCCTACAATGAGCAGTTCTTC	CASSFGSSGTPSYNEQFF
TRBV3-1/TRBV3-2	.	.	TRBJ1-1	TGTGCCAGCAGCCAAGGGGTCGGGGGAATGACTGAAGCTTTCTTT	CASSQGVGGMTEAFF
TRBV24-1	.	.	TRBJ2-5	TGTGCCACCAGTGATGCCCAGGGAGGCGGTGAGACCCAGTACTTC	CATSDAQGGGETQYF
TRBV5-1	TRBD2	.	TRBJ2-2	TGCGCCAGCGGGGAGGGATCGAACACCGGGGAGCTGTTTTTT	CASGEGSNTGELFF
TRBV5-1	TRBD1	.	TRBJ2-5	TGCGCCAGCAGCTTGCAGGGACAGCAAGAGACCCAGTACTTC	CASSLQGQQETQYF
TRBV11-2	.	many	TRBJ1-6	TGTGCCAGCAGCTTAGCGCCAGGGGCGTATAATTCACCCCTCCACTTT	CASSLAPGAYNSPLHF
TRBV27	TRBD1	.	TRBJ2-1	TGTGCCAGCCTCAGGGGACAGGGGTCCGAGCAGTTCTTC	CASLRGQGSEQFF
TRBV4-3	TRBD1	.	TRBJ1-2	TGCGCCAGCAGCCCTGAGGCGGCGGGACAGGGGGGTGGCTACACCTTC	CASSPEAAGQGGGYTF
TRBV5-1	TRBD1	.	TRBJ1-1	TGCGCCAGCAGCTTCAGGGACAGGGTGACTGAAGCTTTCTTT	CASSFRDRVTEAFF
TRBV6-5	.	.	TRBJ1-2	TGTGCCAGCAGTTTCCCCGGCGGGGGCGCGGATGGCTACACCTTC	CASSFPGGGADGYTF
TRBV7-2	.	.	TRBJ1-2	TGTGCCAGCAGCTTAAACGGGGGAGTCGACTATGGCTACACCTTC	CASSLNGGVDYGYTF